This T cell receptor beta chain was recovered during a study of CD8 T cells in Susac syndrome. V shed 2 bases and J 0 bases; nucleotides not matched to a gene: 4. CDR3 length: 14 amino acids. Germline V gives CDR1 GTSNPN, CDR2 SVGIG (reference sequence). Random hexamers served to reverse transcribe about 0.5 to 1 ug RNA. TCRdb reanalysed the immunoSEQ multiplex PCR reads using MiXCR and keeps one entry per CDR3 protein. The sample includes 150,000 to 200,000 distinct CDR3 sequences, around 93% of them seen just once. The chain recombines TRBV30 with TRBJ2-7, with 7 bases matching TRBD2. Specimen: CD4+ T cells from PBMCs. The clonotype was recovered from a human donor with multiple sclerosis. CDR3 in amino acids: CAWSLGGSSYEQYF. The CDR3 DNA sequence: TGTGCCTGGAGTCTGGGGGGGAGCTCCTACGAGCAGTACTTC.